This TCR beta chain was sequenced in a study of T cells expressing NK-cell markers. From the 5' RACE reads, TCRdb lists one entry per CDR3 protein and no DNA. The table for this sample gives approximately 420,000 distinct CDR3 sequences. This TCR was recovered from a woman in her forties or fifties in good health. Material: blood T cells: a sorted CD56 or NKG2C T cell subset, CD4+ or CD8+ T cells, or bulk PBMC T cells (not recorded which).

The CDR3 spells CAWSVLAGTLREAFF. This chain links TRBV30 with TRBJ1-1; TCRdb gives TRBD1 as the D gene, but with no DNA this cannot be confirmed. The germline CDR1 and CDR2 sequences are GTSNPN and SVGIG (reference sequence). This CDR3 has 15 amino acids. Using reference TRBV30 and TRBJ1-1 for the parts outside the CDR3, the full variable domain is SQTIHQWPATLVQPVGSPLSLECTVEGTSNPNLYWYRQAAGRGLQLLFYSVGIGQISSEVPQNLSASRPQDRQFILSSKKLLLSDSGFYLCAWSVLAGTLREAFFGQGTRLTVV.